The T cell receptor beta chain under discussion was sequenced for a study of a mutant IDH1 vaccine in newly diagnosed glioma. Repertoires were generated with immunoSEQ multiplex PCR, while TCRdb's copy carries only in-frame clones and drops some. Here the sample spans about 54,000 clones, approximately 87% being singletons. As for this clone: Its cognate antigen is unknown.

Time point described: week 35, safety follow-up. All doses held 300 ug of mutant IDH1 20-mer peptide, with topical imiquimod. The clonotype was recovered from a middle-aged man with glioma. The source material was PBMCs, sampled from a glioma patient whose treatment included an IDH1 peptide vaccine.

CDR3 bases: TGCGCCAGCAGCCAAGATCGAACAGGGAACTACGAGCAGTACTTC. Its protein is CASSQDRTGNYEQYF. The rearrangement uses TRBV4-3 and TRBJ2-7; D perhaps matches TRBD1 (6 bases). V lost 0 bases, J lost 3 bases, and 12 bases lay in between. The CDR3 spans 15 residues. Germline V CDR1 and CDR2: LGHNA, YSLEER.